These 29 T cell receptor beta chains were all obtained from the same sample, sequenced in a study of CD8 T cells in ankylosing spondylitis. Study observations and caveats: Ankylosing spondylitis blood appeared to be characterized by a TCR beta motif of eight highly homologous variants.

The antigens of these receptors remain unknown. One entry per CDR3 protein results from TCRdb running MiXCR on the 5' RACE reads. The sample has approximately 540,000 distinct CDR3 sequences, approximately 12% seen once. Sequencing was done on a sample of blood, either unsorted or a sorted T cell fraction (not recorded which). The receptors originated from a male donor with ankylosing spondylitis.

This clonotype turned up a few times. The chain carries TRBV10-2 and TRBJ2-3; TRBD2 is a possible D gene (5 bases). The CDR3 has 16 amino acids. V lost 6 bases and J 2 bases, leaving 18 bases between the germline ends. From germline, CDR1 is WSHSY and CDR2 SAAADI. This CDR3 is CASSPEGGPDTDTQYF. As DNA, the CDR3 is TGCGCCAGCAGCCCCGAGGGTGGGCCCGACACAGATACGCAGTATTTT.

This clonotype was counted between two and nine times. This rearrangement joins TRBV7-7 to TRBJ2-5; D gene unclear. The CDR3 is 14 residues long. Trimming cost V 3 bases and J 5 bases, with 13 bases left between them. The V gene's germline CDR1 is SSHAT and CDR2 FNYEAQ (reference sequence). CDR3 sequence: CASSFSGTMETQYF. The CDR3 DNA reads TGTGCCAGCAGCTTCTCTGGTACGATGGAGACCCAGTACTTC.

This clonotype was detected a few times. This chain connects TRBV20-1 to TRBJ2-3; D is possibly TRBD1 (5 bases). V shed 5 bases and J shed 0 bases, with 15 bases lying between them. The germline V gene encodes CDR1 DFQATT and CDR2 SNEGSKA (reference sequence). This CDR3 contains 15 residues. CDR3 in DNA: TGCAGTGCTGCCCGTGGCAGGGCTAGCACAGATACGCAGTATTTT. Translated: CSAARGRASTDTQYF.

This clonotype was counted many times. The chain recombines TRBV24-1 with TRBJ2-5; a weak D match, TRBD1 (5 bases). With 6 bases removed from V and 2 bases from J, the gap between germline ends came to 18 bases. This CDR3 region has 16 residues. Germline V gene lookup returns CDR1 KGHDR and CDR2 SFDVKD. In nucleotides, the CDR3 is TGTGCCACCAGTCAGGGAAAGGTTCAGAGGCAAGAGACCCAGTACTTC. Its protein product is CATSQGKVQRQETQYF.

This clonotype was recorded at least ten times. The genes are TRBV24-1 and TRBJ2-5, with a tentative D call TRBD2 (6 bases). The germline V gene has CDR1 KGHDR and CDR2 SFDVKD. V was shortened by 9 bases and J by 7 bases, with 11 bases between the two germline ends. The CDR3 extends over 11 amino acids. The chain's CDR3 is CATERAGTQYF. The CDR3, as DNA: TGTGCCACCGAGCGGGCAGGGACCCAGTACTTC.

At least ten counts were recorded for this clonotype. V usage is TRBV5-6 and J usage is TRBJ1-1; D unresolved. The CDR3 is made up of 13 amino acids. Trimming removed 0 bases from V and 5 bases from J, with 8 bases in between. In germline, CDR1 is SGHDT, CDR2 YYEEEE. This CDR3 reads CASSLEVGTEAFF. CDR3 DNA sequence: TGTGCCAGCAGCTTGGAGGTTGGGACTGAAGCTTTCTTT.

The sample holds a few counts of this clonotype. The rearrangement joins TRBV29-1 to TRBJ2-1, with TRBD2 matching 8 bases. The junction had 9 bases not matched to a gene; V was cut back by 5 bases and J by 9 bases. CDR3 length: 13 amino acids. CDR1 and CDR2 from the germline V gene are SQVTM and ANQGSEA. The CDR3 is CSVCPSGRGEQFF. For the CDR3, the DNA is TGCAGCGTTTGTCCCAGCGGGAGAGGTGAGCAGTTCTTC.

This clonotype was observed many times. The chain recombines TRBV3-1 with TRBJ2-1; the D gene is possibly TRBD2 (5 bases). Trimming took 4 bases from V and 5 from J, leaving 18 bases between them. CDR3 length: 16 amino acids. CDR1 and CDR2 (germline): LGHDT, YNNKEL (reference sequence). CDR3 sequence: CASSRIRRGNDNEQFF. CDR3 DNA: TGTGCCAGCAGCCGAATTCGTCGGGGAAACGACAATGAGCAGTTCTTC.

The V gene is TRBV27, the J gene TRBJ2-7; the D gene is possibly TRBD1 (6 bases). This CDR3 comprises 14 residues. CDR1 and CDR2 from the germline V gene are MNHEY and SMNVEV (reference sequence). V dropped 2 bases and J dropped 3 bases, with 11 bases sitting between them. This CDR3 is CASSLGGRIYEQYF. CDR3 bases: TGTGCCAGCAGTTTAGGGGGCAGAATCTACGAGCAGTACTTC.

In this sample, this clonotype turned up many times. V usage is TRBV28 and J usage is TRBJ1-1; TRBD1 might be the D (5 bases). The CDR3 spans 13 residues. Germline V gene lookup returns CDR1 MDHEN and CDR2 SYDVKM. Trimming removed 6 bases from V and 10 bases from J, with 18 bases in between. CDR3 sequence (DNA): TGTGCCAGCAGCAGCGGGACCCCCGTTGGAGCTTTCTTT. Protein product: CASSSGTPVGAFF.

This chain links TRBV29-1 with TRBJ2-1; weak D call: TRBD2 (6 bases). The CDR3 length is 11 residues. Deletions cut 5 bases from V and 9 bases from J, with 11 bases between. The germline V gene has CDR1 SQVTM and CDR2 ANQGSEA. In DNA, the CDR3 is TGCAGCGTTCAGGCGGGATCTGAGCAGTTCTTC. Its protein is CSVQAGSEQFF.

This chain connects TRBV10-3 to TRBJ2-3; 12 bases line up with TRBD2. Germline CDR1 and CDR2: ENHRY and SYGVKD. The ends lost 7 bases at V and 5 bases at J; junction bases unmatched: 4. The CDR3 sequence is 14 residues long. The CDR3 region is CAITPGLAGDTQYF. The CDR3 region has the DNA TGTGCCATCACCCCGGGACTAGCGGGAGATACGCAGTATTTT.

V gene TRBV5-6 combines with J gene TRBJ2-5, with D possibly being TRBD2 (6 bases). Germline V gene lookup returns CDR1 SGHDT and CDR2 YYEEEE. The CDR3 is 16 residues long. V gave up 2 bases and J gave up 1 base, with 15 bases separating them. The CDR3 loop reads CASSLLEAGIQETQYF. CDR3 sequence (DNA): TGTGCCAGCAGCTTACTTGAAGCGGGTATCCAAGAGACCCAGTACTTC.

This clonotype came up a few times. For the CDR3, the DNA is TGCGCCAGCAGCCAAGCCCCCTATGGCTACACCTTC. As protein: CASSQAPYGYTF. The gene calls are TRBV4-1 and TRBJ1-2; D is uncertain. V was pared by 1 base and J by 4 bases, with 4 bases between. CDR1 and CDR2 from the germline V gene are MGHRA and YSYEKL. This CDR3 is built from 12 residues.

This clonotype was observed many times. V gene TRBV12-3 or TRBV12-4 combines with J gene TRBJ2-3; 7 bases align to TRBD1. V lost 10 bases to trimming and J lost 3 bases; unmatched junction nucleotides: 4. The CDR3 has 12 residues. The CDR3 DNA sequence: TGTGCCACTGCACAGGGGACAGATACGCAGTATTTT. It yields the protein CATAQGTDTQYF.

This clonotype was found many times. The gene calls are TRBV5-1 and TRBJ2-1; D gene ambiguous. From germline, CDR1 is SGHRS and CDR2 YFSETQ. The CDR3 has 15 residues. The V and J ends lost 0 bases and 4 bases respectively, with 11 bases between them. CDR3 nucleotide sequence: TGCGCCAGCAGCTTGGCGTCAGGAGAATACAATGAGCAGTTCTTC. Translation gives CASSLASGEYNEQFF.

The chain uses TRBV20-1 and TRBJ2-1; TRBD2 matches 7 bases. V lost 0 bases to trimming and J lost 5 bases; unmatched junction nucleotides: 10. Germline V gene sequence: CDR1 DFQATT, CDR2 SNEGSKA (reference sequence). The length of the CDR3 is 16 residues. The CDR3 region has the DNA TGCAGTGCTAGAGATAGTTCTAGCGGACGAGACAATGAGCAGTTCTTC. Its protein is CSARDSSSGRDNEQFF.

The gene calls are TRBV19 and TRBJ2-5; a possible D gene is TRBD2 (5 bases). Per the germline V gene, CDR1 is LNHDA and CDR2 is SQIVND (reference sequence). Trimming left V 3 bases short and J 5 bases short, with 13 bases between. This CDR3 spans 14 amino acids. The CDR3 region has the DNA TGTGCCAGTAGTATCGAGGGAGTGGATGAGACCCAGTACTTC. Amino acid sequence: CASSIEGVDETQYF.

There are a few counts of this clonotype. The V gene is TRBV6-2 or TRBV6-3, the J gene TRBJ2-1; 11 bases fit TRBD2. Germline V gene lookup returns CDR1 MNHEY and CDR2 SVGEGT. CDR3 size: 14 residues. The V segment lost 9 bases and the J segment 7 bases; nucleotides outside the gene matches: 8. CDR3 in DNA: TGTGCCAGTACTAGCGGGAGCGTCTGGAATGAGCAGTTCTTC. Protein product: CASTSGSVWNEQFF.

This clonotype was detected a few times. The CDR3 here is CASSLGTGRSDYGYTF. CDR3 bases: TGTGCCAGCAGCCTTGGAACGGGCAGGTCAGACTATGGCTACACCTTC. The chain carries TRBV3-1 and TRBJ1-2; D is uncertain. Germline CDR1 is LGHDT and CDR2 is YNNKEL (reference sequence). The V end was cut by 4 bases, the J end by 3 bases, with 18 bases between. The CDR3 covers 16 residues. Based on the CDR3 plus reference TRBV3-1 and TRBJ1-2, the full variable domain is DTAVSQTPKYLVTQMGNDKSIKCEQNLGHDTMYWYKQDSKKFLKIMFSYNNKELIINETVPNRFSPKSPDKAHLNLHINSLELGDSAVYFCASSLGTGRSDYGYTFGSGTRLTVV.

This clonotype was picked up a small number of times. The chain employs TRBV6-1 and TRBJ1-5; perhaps TRBD1 as D (5 bases). CDR1 is MNHNS, CDR2 SASEGT, per germline. The CDR3 extends over 13 amino acids. Trimming took off 5 bases at V and 7 bases at J, with 12 bases between the two ends. CDR3 nucleotides: TGTGCCAGCAGTACCCGCCGGGGCCAGCCCCAGCATTTT. Encoded protein: CASSTRRGQPQHF.

The CDR3 protein is CSVTQPRTNEKLFF. The CDR3 coding sequence is TGCAGCGTTACGCAGCCTCGGACTAATGAAAAACTGTTTTTT. V is TRBV29-1 and J is TRBJ1-4; D is uncertain. The CDR3 is made up of 14 amino acids. With 5 bases removed from V and 2 bases from J, the gap between germline ends came to 12 bases. The germline V gene encodes CDR1 SQVTM and CDR2 ANQGSEA.

This clonotype was counted only a few times. This chain connects TRBV27 to TRBJ2-5; 8 bases map to TRBD1. Trimming took 5 bases from V and 4 from J; bases not matched to a gene: 9. The germline V gene encodes CDR1 MNHEY and CDR2 SMNVEV (reference sequence). The CDR3 covers 15 residues. The CDR3 is CASSIDTGGRETQYF. Written as DNA, the CDR3 is TGTGCCAGCAGTATAGACACAGGGGGGAGAGAGACCCAGTACTTC.

The rearrangement links TRBV12-3 or TRBV12-4 to TRBJ2-7; TRBD1 matches 7 bases. The V and J ends lost 4 bases and 2 bases, in that order; junction bases with no gene match: 14. The length of the CDR3 is 17 residues. DNA of the CDR3: TGTGCCAGCAGTTCAACAACAGGGGCCCCATGGGCCTACGAGCAGTACTTC. This sequence encodes CASSSTTGAPWAYEQYF.

This clonotype was counted only a few times. This chain links TRBV29-1 with TRBJ2-3; no firm D call. Germline CDR1 and CDR2: SQVTM and ANQGSEA. Trimming took off 4 bases at V and 6 bases at J, with 5 bases between the two ends. The length of the CDR3 is 10 residues. As DNA, the CDR3 is TGCAGCGTTGGGGATGATACGCAGTATTTT. The encoded protein is CSVGDDTQYF.

This clonotype turned up a few times. This chain uses TRBV7-2 with TRBJ2-3, with 11 positions matching TRBD2. With 1 base clipped from V and 5 bases from J, the junction kept 5 bases outside the gene matches. The CDR3 is 16 residues long. Germline assignment: CDR1 SGHTA and CDR2 FQGNSA. The CDR3 DNA is TGTGCCAGCAGCTTAGACCCTAGCGGGAGGAGAGATACGCAGTATTTT. Protein: CASSLDPSGRRDTQYF.

The genes are TRBV7-8 and TRBJ2-3, with D tentatively TRBD1 (5 bases). Trimming cost V 5 bases and J 1 base, with 10 bases left between them. Germline CDR1 and CDR2: SGHVS and FQNEAQ. This CDR3 has 14 residues. The CDR3 here is CASSPGHGTDTQYF. CDR3 nucleotides: TGTGCCAGCAGCCCCGGACACGGCACAGATACGCAGTATTTT.

This chain connects TRBV20-1 to TRBJ2-6; D is undetermined. Per the germline V gene, CDR1 is DFQATT and CDR2 is SNEGSKA (reference sequence). The CDR3 runs 14 residues. V shed 6 bases and J shed 0 bases, with 9 bases lying between them. CDR3 loop: CSARETSGANVLTF. Here the CDR3 DNA reads TGCAGTGCCCGAGAGACCTCTGGGGCCAACGTCCTGACTTTC.

In its sample, this clonotype was seen a few times. The chain recombines TRBV12-3 or TRBV12-4 with TRBJ1-2; possibly TRBD1 for D (5 bases). The CDR3 has 19 residues. V dropped 0 bases and J dropped 1 base, with 21 bases sitting between them. CDR3 sequence (DNA): TGTGCCAGCAGTTTAGCGCTACCCCTAGTCCTGGGGGGTAACTATGGCTACACCTTC. This codes for CASSLALPLVLGGNYGYTF.